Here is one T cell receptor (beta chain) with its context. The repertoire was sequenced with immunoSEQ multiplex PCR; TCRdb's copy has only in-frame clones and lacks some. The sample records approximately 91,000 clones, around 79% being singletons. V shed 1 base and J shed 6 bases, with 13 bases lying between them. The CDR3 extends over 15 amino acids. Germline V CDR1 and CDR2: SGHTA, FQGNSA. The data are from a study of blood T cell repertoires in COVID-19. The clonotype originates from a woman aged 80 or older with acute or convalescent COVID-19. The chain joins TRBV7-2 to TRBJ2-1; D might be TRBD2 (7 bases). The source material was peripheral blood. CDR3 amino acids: CASSLGGGRINEQFF. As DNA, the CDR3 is TGTGCCAGCAGCTTAGGCGGGGGCCGGATCAATGAGCAGTTCTTC.